Described below is a single T cell receptor beta chain sequence and its context. Its antigen is unidentified. This entry belongs to a study of T cell responses to AZD1222 COVID-19 vaccine. Study-level points and caveats: Increased Spike-specific TCR breadth and depth were observed after two AZD1222 doses. A mostly white British donor set with more females was recruited, and clonal diversity was possibly underestimated.

TCRdb's copy holds only in-frame clones and misses some; the assay was immunoSEQ multiplex PCR. The data hold roughly 80,000 clones, with roughly 90% observed a single time. The TCR comes from an adult in good health. This sample comprised peripheral blood, obtained on day 0 of MenACWY control vaccination.

CDR3 nucleotides: TGTGCCAGCTCACCAAAGAGCGGGACTTACAATGAGCAGTTCTTC. The encoded protein is CASSPKSGTYNEQFF. This sequence joins TRBV18 and TRBJ2-1, with 7 bases fitting TRBD2. This CDR3 is built from 15 residues. Unmatched junction bases numbered 5, after V lost 2 bases and J lost 4 bases. Germline lookup yields CDR1 KGHSH and CDR2 LQKENI.